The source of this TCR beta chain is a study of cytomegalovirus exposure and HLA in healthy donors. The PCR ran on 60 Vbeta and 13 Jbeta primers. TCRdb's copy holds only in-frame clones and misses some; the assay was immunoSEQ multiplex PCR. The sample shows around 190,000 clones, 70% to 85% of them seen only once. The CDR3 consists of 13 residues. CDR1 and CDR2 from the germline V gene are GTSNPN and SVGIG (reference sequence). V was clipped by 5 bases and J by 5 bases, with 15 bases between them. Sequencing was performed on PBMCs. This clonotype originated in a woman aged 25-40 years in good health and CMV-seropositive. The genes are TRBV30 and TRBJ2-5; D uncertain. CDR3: CAWGREVRETQYF. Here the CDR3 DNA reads TGTGCCTGGGGTCGTGAGGTACGGGAGACCCAGTACTTC.